The sequence of this TCR beta chain was determined in a study of early T cells in non-severe SARS-CoV-2 infection. TCRdb analysed the 5' RACE reads with MiXCR anew, one entry per CDR3 protein. Of roughly 83,000 distinct CDR3 sequences listed, over 9.5% are singletons. In this sample, this clonotype turned up a few times. The sequenced sample was whole blood, obtained at baseline. The receptor was derived from an adult who was a healthcare worker with PCR-confirmed SARS-CoV-2 infection or an uninfected control (not recorded which).

The CDR3 spells CASSQGSRGAQYNEQFF. As DNA, the CDR3 is TGTGCCAGCAGCCAAGGGAGCCGGGGGGCTCAGTACAATGAGCAGTTCTTC. V usage is TRBV4-2 and J usage is TRBJ2-1; possible D gene TRBD2, 7 bases. V lost 1 base, J lost 4 bases, and 17 bases lay in between. Germline V CDR1 and CDR2: LGHNA, YNFKEQ. The CDR3 is made up of 17 amino acids.